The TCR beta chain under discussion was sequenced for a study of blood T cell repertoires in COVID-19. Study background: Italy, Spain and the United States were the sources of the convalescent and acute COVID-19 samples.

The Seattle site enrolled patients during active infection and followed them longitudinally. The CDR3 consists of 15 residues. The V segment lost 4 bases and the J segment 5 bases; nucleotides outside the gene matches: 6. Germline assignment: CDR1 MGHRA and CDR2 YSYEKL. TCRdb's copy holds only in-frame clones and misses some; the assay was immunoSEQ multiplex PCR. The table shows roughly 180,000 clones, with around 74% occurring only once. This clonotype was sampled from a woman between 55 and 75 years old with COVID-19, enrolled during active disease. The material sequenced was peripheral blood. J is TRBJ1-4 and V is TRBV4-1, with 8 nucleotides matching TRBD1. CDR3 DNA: TGCGCCAGCAGCCGCGGACAGGGCGTAAATGAAAAACTGTTTTTT. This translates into CASSRGQGVNEKLFF.